The rows below give T cell receptor beta chains drawn from one sample of a study of blood T cell repertoires in COVID-19. The repertoire was sequenced with immunoSEQ multiplex PCR; TCRdb's copy has only in-frame clones and lacks some. The sample consists of roughly 210,000 clones, about nine tenths of them appearing once. The sample consisted of PBMCs or T cells enriched from blood (not recorded which). The receptor set was obtained from a man younger than 40 in a cohort exposed to, infected with or recovered from COVID-19 (not recorded which). The CDR3 runs from the conserved cysteine through the conserved F or W. Fields, in order: clone size, V gene, D gene, J gene, CDR3 protein, CDR3 DNA. D genes are given only for firm matches. Clone size, where shown, is once, few, many, or a class for clones that have expanded.

NA	TRBV27	NA	TRBJ1-5	CASSTETGHFSDQPQHF	TGTGCCAGCAGTACAGAGACAGGTCATTTTTCTGATCAGCCCCAGCATTTT
NA	TRBV10-3	TRBD1	TRBJ1-5	CAISEEGQGSGPQHF	TGTGCCATCAGTGAGGAAGGACAGGGCTCCGGTCCCCAGCATTTT
NA	TRBV5-1	TRBD1	TRBJ1-1	CASSFRGGQGASTVTEAFF	TGCGCCAGCAGCTTCCGTGGGGGACAGGGGGCCTCCACGGTCACTGAAGCTTTCTTT
once	TRBV12-3/TRBV12-4	TRBD2	TRBJ2-7	CASSQAGLYEQYF	TGTGCCAGCAGTCAAGCGGGACTTTACGAGCAGTACTTC
NA	TRBV9	TRBD2	TRBJ2-1	CASSVDRSSGRLQFF	TGTGCCAGCAGCGTAGATCGAAGTAGCGGGAGGTTGCAGTTCTTC
NA	TRBV19	NA	TRBJ2-2	CASSLGTFTGELFF	TGTGCCAGTAGTCTCGGGACTTTCACCGGGGAGCTGTTTTTT
NA	TRBV12-3/TRBV12-4	TRBD2	TRBJ2-1	CASSWTSGLEFF	TGTGCCAGCAGTTGGACTAGCGGGTTGGAGTTCTTC
NA	TRBV4-1	TRBD1	TRBJ1-2	CASSQDGGGAAGYTF	TGCGCCAGCAGCCAAGATGGAGGGGGCGCGGCTGGCTACACCTTC
NA	TRBV27	NA	TRBJ1-5	CASSLSGVNQPQHF	TGTGCCAGCAGTTTATCCGGGGTCAATCAGCCCCAGCATTTT
NA	TRBV18	TRBD1	TRBJ1-6	CASSPGQGFSSPLHF	TGTGCCAGCTCACCAGGACAGGGATTCTCTTCACCCCTCCACTTT
once	TRBV6-5	TRBD1	TRBJ1-1	CASRTGQLNTEAFF	TGTGCCAGCAGAACGGGACAGCTGAACACTGAAGCTTTCTTT
once	TRBV7-9	NA	TRBJ1-1	CASSLMGEGSTEAFF	TGTGCCAGCAGCCTTATGGGGGAGGGAAGCACTGAAGCTTTCTTT
once	TRBV24-1	NA	TRBJ1-2	CATSDLEHPYGYTF	TGTGCCACCAGTGATTTAGAACACCCCTATGGCTACACCTTC
NA	TRBV7-8	NA	TRBJ2-7	CASRRRSTGSYEQYF	TGTGCCAGCAGACGACGGTCCACAGGCTCCTACGAGCAGTACTTC
NA	TRBV9	TRBD1	TRBJ2-7	CASSVGARQGSSYEQYF	TGTGCCAGCAGCGTAGGGGCCCGACAGGGGAGCTCCTACGAGCAGTACTTC
NA	TRBV4-1	NA	TRBJ2-7	CASSIPGTTDYEQYF	TGCGCCAGCAGCATCCCAGGAACCACCGACTACGAGCAGTACTTC
NA	TRBV7-9	NA	TRBJ2-7	CASSLTGNEQYF	TGTGCCAGCAGCCTAACAGGGAACGAGCAGTACTTC